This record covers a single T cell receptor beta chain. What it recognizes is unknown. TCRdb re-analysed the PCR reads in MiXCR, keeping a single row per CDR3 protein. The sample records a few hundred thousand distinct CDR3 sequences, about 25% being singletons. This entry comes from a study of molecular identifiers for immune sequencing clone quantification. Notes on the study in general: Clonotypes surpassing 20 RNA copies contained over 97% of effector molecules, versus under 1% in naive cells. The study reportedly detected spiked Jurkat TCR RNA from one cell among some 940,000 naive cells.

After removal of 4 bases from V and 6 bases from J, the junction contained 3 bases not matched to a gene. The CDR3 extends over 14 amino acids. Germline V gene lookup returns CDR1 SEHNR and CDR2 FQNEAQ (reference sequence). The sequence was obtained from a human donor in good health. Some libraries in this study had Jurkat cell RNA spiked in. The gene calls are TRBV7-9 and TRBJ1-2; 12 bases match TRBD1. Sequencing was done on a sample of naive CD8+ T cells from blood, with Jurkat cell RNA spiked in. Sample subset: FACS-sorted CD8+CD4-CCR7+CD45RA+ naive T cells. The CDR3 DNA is TGTGCCAGCAGCTCCGGGACAGGGGGCAATGGCTACACCTTC. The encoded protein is CASSSGTGGNGYTF.